The 22 T cell receptor beta chains given below trace back to one sample, sequenced in a study of CD8+CD57+ T cells in acquired aplastic anemia. Only patients with CD8+CD57+ cell expansion on flow cytometry were chosen for sequencing. The use of genomic DNA as template underpinned the TCR beta VDJ and CDR3 profiling. TCRdb re-called the reads through MiXCR, storing one row per CDR3 protein. The table has a few hundred thousand distinct CDR3 sequences, approximately 33% seen once. Sequences were obtained from sorted CD4+, CD8+, or CD8+CD57+ T cells (not recorded which) from PBMCs. These TCRs come from a human donor with aplastic anemia.

The chain links TRBV29-1 to TRBJ2-2; 7 nucleotides match TRBD2. This CDR3 is built from 12 residues. Trimming at V came to 6 bases and at J to 7 bases, leaving 5 bases not matched to a gene. Germline CDR1 is SQVTM and CDR2 is ANQGSEA. CDR3 nucleotides: TGCAGCGTAGGGAGGGTCGGCGGGGAGCTGTTTTTT. Translation gives CSVGRVGGELFF.

The V call is TRBV7-3, the J call TRBJ2-1, with TRBD2 identical over 7 bases. V was clipped by 9 bases and J by 7 bases; unmatched bases: 15. The CDR3 is made up of 15 amino acids. CDR1 and CDR2 from the germline V gene are SGHTA and FQGTGA. The CDR3 region is CASPSSGPCLNEQFF. The CDR3 DNA is TGTGCCAGTCCTTCTAGCGGCCCTTGTCTAAATGAGCAGTTCTTC.

V gene TRBV7-9 combines with J gene TRBJ2-5; 8 positions agree with TRBD1. The germline gives CDR1 SEHNR, CDR2 FQNEAQ (reference sequence). The CDR3 is made up of 13 amino acids. After removal of 4 bases from V and 3 bases from J, the junction contained 1 base not matched to a gene. The CDR3 DNA reads TGTGCCAGCAGCTCACAGGGGGAAGAGACCCAGTACTTC. This sequence encodes CASSSQGEETQYF.

The chain uses TRBV5-8 and TRBJ1-1; no clear D. The CDR3 covers 13 residues. Germline V gene sequence: CDR1 SGHTS, CDR2 YDEGEE. V lost 4 bases to trimming and J lost 4 bases, with 11 bases between them. The CDR3 DNA follows: TGTGCCAGCAGCCGTACAGATTCCACTGAAGCTTTCTTT. It specifies CASSRTDSTEAFF.

V usage is TRBV6-1 and J usage is TRBJ2-6, with D hard to call. CDR3 length: 15 residues. Germline CDR1 reads MNHNS; CDR2 reads SASEGT. Trimming removed 6 bases at V and 1 base at J, with 10 bases between. The CDR3 sequence: CASRLTESGANVLTF. The CDR3 nucleotides read TGTGCCAGCAGACTAACAGAGTCTGGGGCCAACGTCCTGACTTTC.

This clonotype was counted once. CDR3 protein: CASSRGPNFSYEQYF. The CDR3 nucleotides are TGTGCCAGTAGCCGGGGCCCCAACTTCTCCTACGAGCAGTACTTC. The chain has TRBV19 and TRBJ2-7; D possibly matches TRBD1 or TRBD2 (5 bases each). The V end lost 6 bases, the J end lost 0 bases, and 15 bases lay between the germline ends. Germline CDR1 reads LNHDA; CDR2 reads SQIVND (reference sequence). The length of the CDR3 is 15 residues.

This clonotype was seen ten or more times. The chain uses TRBV7-9 and TRBJ1-2; D uncertain. Germline V gene data show CDR1 as SEHNR and CDR2 as FQNEAQ (reference sequence). This CDR3 comprises 15 residues. V was pared by 5 bases and J by 1 base, with 14 bases between. The CDR3 protein is CASSPNTLVNYGYTF. The CDR3 DNA reads as TGTGCCAGCAGCCCTAACACTCTCGTTAACTATGGCTACACCTTC.

This clonotype showed up just a few times. This chain joins TRBV2 and TRBJ1-6, with D perhaps matching TRBD1 (5 bases). CDR3 length: 15 amino acids. With 4 bases removed from V and 6 bases from J, the gap between germline ends came to 13 bases. Germline CDR1 SNHLY, CDR2 FYNNEI. The CDR3 sequence is CASSVVGATNSPLHF. As DNA, the CDR3 is TGTGCCAGCAGTGTCGTAGGGGCAACTAATTCACCCCTCCACTTT.

The gene calls are TRBV15 and TRBJ2-7; no reliable D call. Germline CDR1 reads LNHNV; CDR2 reads YYDKDF (reference sequence). This CDR3 is 14 amino acids long. Trimming removed 0 bases from V and 3 bases from J, with 9 bases in between. This chain's CDR3 is CATSRDRVGYEQYF. The CDR3 nucleotides read TGTGCCACCAGCAGAGATCGCGTAGGCTACGAGCAGTACTTC.

V usage is TRBV6-1 and J usage is TRBJ2-2; D may be TRBD1 or TRBD2 (6 bases each). Germline values: CDR1 MNHNS, CDR2 SASEGT. The CDR3 sequence is 13 residues long. Trimming left V 7 bases short and J 3 bases short, with 9 bases between. CDR3 bases: TGTGCCAGCACCGGGGGCCACACCGGGGAGCTGTTTTTT. Translating gives CASTGGHTGELFF.

Only a few counts were recorded for this clonotype. Mismatch with germline at one junction end may stem from a read error. The chain combines TRBV10-3 with TRBJ2-7, with 14 bases lining up with TRBD2. The CDR3 has 16 amino acids. CDR1 is ENHRY, CDR2 SYGVKD, per germline. The CDR3 nucleotides read TGTGCCAGCAGTAAAAAGGGGACTAGCGGGAGCATCGAGCAGTACTTC. Its translation: CASSKKGTSGSIEQYF.

Of note for this clonotype: One base away lies a much larger clone, so this may be a sequencing read error. The chain employs TRBV20-1 and TRBJ1-2; D might be TRBD1 (5 bases). Germline-derived CDR1 and CDR2 are DFQATT and SNEGSKA (reference sequence). This CDR3 region has 14 residues. The ends were cut back, 6 bases at V and 3 bases at J, with 17 bases in the middle. This CDR3 is CSASYMGQYYGYTF. The CDR3 DNA is TGCAGTGCCTCGTACATGGGGCAGTACTATGGCTACACCTTC.

The chain couples TRBV7-2 to TRBJ1-4, with D unresolved. Germline CDR1 SGHTA, CDR2 FQGNSA. Deletions cut 2 bases from V and 4 bases from J, with 11 bases between. This CDR3 region has 15 residues. The CDR3 reads CASSLQRADNEKLFF. The DNA of the CDR3 is TGTGCCAGCAGCTTACAGCGGGCGGATAATGAAAAACTGTTTTTT.

This sequence joins TRBV3-1 and TRBJ1-6; the D gene is possibly TRBD1 (6 bases). The CDR3 is 16 amino acids. Trimming removed 1 base from V and 8 bases from J, with 15 bases in between. CDR1 LGHDT and CDR2 YNNKEL come from the germline V gene (reference sequence). CDR3 loop: CASSQGITEGDSPLHF. The CDR3 DNA follows: TGTGCCAGCAGCCAAGGGATCACGGAGGGGGATTCACCCCTCCACTTT.

The chain combines TRBV4-3 with TRBJ2-5, with 8 bases identical to TRBD2. The length of the CDR3 is 15 residues. The junction had 9 bases not matched to a gene; V was cut back by 4 bases and J by 5 bases. From germline, CDR1 is LGHNA and CDR2 YSLEER. CDR3 sequence: CASSRGGGLRETQYF. The CDR3 DNA sequence: TGCGCCAGCAGCCGGGGCGGGGGGTTAAGGGAGACCCAGTACTTC.

This clonotype has only a few counts. The genes are TRBV6-1 and TRBJ2-3; D unclear. Trimming took off 1 base at V and 4 bases at J, with 9 bases between the two ends. Germline assignment: CDR1 MNHNS and CDR2 SASEGT. The CDR3 consists of 14 residues. This chain's CDR3 is CASSEVGIPDTQYF. The DNA of the CDR3 is TGTGCCAGCAGTGAAGTAGGGATACCAGATACGCAGTATTTT.

The CDR3 coding sequence is TGTGCCAGTAGTACGACAGGGGCTGGCTACACCTTC. This encodes CASSTTGAGYTF. The chain combines TRBV19 with TRBJ1-2; 8 bases align to TRBD1. Losses at the gene ends were 4 bases for V and 7 bases for J; bases not matched to a gene: 2. Looked up from germline, CDR1 is LNHDA and CDR2 is SQIVND (reference sequence). The CDR3 consists of 12 residues. Full variable domain (missing parts from reference TRBV19 and TRBJ1-2): DGGITQSPKYLFRKEGQNVTLSCEQNLNHDAMYWYRQDPGQGLRLIYYSQIVNDFQKGDIAEGYSVSREKKESFPLTVTSAQKNPTAFYLCASSTTGAGYTFGSGTRLTVV.

The CDR3 DNA reads as TGTGCCTGGGGGACAGACATGAACACTGAAGCTTTCTTT. Translating it yields CAWGTDMNTEAFF. The J gene is TRBJ1-1, the V gene TRBV30; 7 bases line up with TRBD1. J was trimmed by 0 bases and V by 5 bases; bases with no gene match: 3. This CDR3 has 13 residues. The V gene's germline CDR1 is GTSNPN and CDR2 SVGIG (reference sequence).

This clonotype was detected a few times. The chain links TRBV12-5 to TRBJ1-3; tentatively, D is TRBD1 (5 bases). Trimming left V 6 bases short and J 0 bases short, with 9 bases between. The CDR3 has 14 residues. The germline CDR1 and CDR2 sequences are LGHNT and FRNRAP. This chain's CDR3 is CASGSDNSGNTIYF. CDR3 bases: TGTGCTAGTGGCTCGGACAACTCTGGAAACACCATATATTTT.

This clonotype occurred many times. This chain joins TRBV29-1 and TRBJ2-5, with a tentative D call TRBD2 (7 bases). V lost 6 bases to trimming and J lost 4 bases, with 12 bases between them. This CDR3 comprises 12 residues. Germline lookup yields CDR1 SQVTM and CDR2 ANQGSEA. CDR3 in amino acids: CSVRGGVETQYF. CDR3 coding DNA: TGCAGCGTGAGGGGGGGTGTAGAGACCCAGTACTTC.

This clonotype was picked up many times. The chain uses TRBV19 and TRBJ1-1; 8 positions match TRBD1. The CDR3 contains 14 residues. V dropped 8 bases and J dropped 9; count of bases not matched to a gene: 14. CDR1 and CDR2 (germline): LNHDA, SQIVND (reference sequence). Written as DNA, the CDR3 is TGTGCCAGTCACAGTCCGACAGGGGCATATCAAGCTTTCTTT. This translates into CASHSPTGAYQAFF.

CDR3 loop: CSASFRDRNQPQHF. In DNA form, the CDR3 reads TGCAGTGCTAGTTTCCGGGACCGTAATCAGCCCCAGCATTTT. The chain carries TRBV20-1 and TRBJ1-5; TRBD1 is a possible D gene (5 bases). The length of the CDR3 is 14 residues. Germline V gene sequence: CDR1 DFQATT, CDR2 SNEGSKA (reference sequence). Trimming pared 3 bases from V and 4 bases from J, leaving 13 bases between.